This T cell receptor (beta chain) was observed in a study of control samples from healthy donors and cancer patients. The CDR3 length is 15 residues. Deletions cut 6 bases from V and 6 bases from J, with 18 bases between. Germline V gene lookup returns CDR1 MNHEY and CDR2 SVGAGI. Profiling relied on immunoSEQ multiplex PCR, and the TCRdb table lists in-frame clones only, not all of them. This repertoire includes fewer than 200,000 clones. This clonotype was obtained from a woman aged 25-40 years in good health. Sequenced input: blood. The chain is built from TRBV6-5 and TRBJ1-5, with D maybe TRBD1 (6 bases). The CDR3 DNA reads as TGTGCCAGCAGAGGGGACACATCGGGTATTCAGCCCCAGCATTTT. Translation: CASRGDTSGIQPQHF.